What follows are 25 T cell receptor beta chains derived from one specimen sequenced in a study of siplizumab effects on memory and regulatory T cells. Profiling relied on immunoSEQ multiplex PCR, and the TCRdb table lists in-frame clones only, not all of them. The sample lists roughly 92,000 clones; around 94% were seen once. Material for sequencing was non-Treg CD4+ T cells sorted from blood. These receptors all come from a human donor in good health.

V and J are TRBV6-7 and TRBJ2-3; 7 bases line up with TRBD1. TRBV6-7 is sorted into the ORF group, with uncertain function. This CDR3 has 21 residues. V lost 0 bases to trimming and J lost 1 base; unmatched junction nucleotides: 19. For the CDR3, the DNA is TGTGCCAGCAGTTACTCGATACAGGGGTCGGACAGAAGGACCCGCACAGATACGCAGTATTTT. Translation gives CASSYSIQGSDRRTRTDTQYF.

The chain couples TRBV5-4 to TRBJ2-7, with D possibly being TRBD1 (6 bases). The V gene's germline CDR1 is SGHNT and CDR2 YYREEE (reference sequence). The CDR3 has 14 amino acids. V was clipped by 4 bases and J by 5 bases, with 16 bases between them. The CDR3 loop reads CASSPATGLHEQYF. For the CDR3, the DNA is TGTGCCAGCAGCCCTGCGACAGGTTTACACGAGCAGTACTTC.

The chain is built from TRBV19 and TRBJ2-2; either TRBD1 or TRBD2 may supply D (5 bases each). The CDR3 consists of 13 residues. The V gene lost 6 bases and the J gene lost 6 bases, with 11 bases spanning the gap. The V gene's germline CDR1 is LNHDA and CDR2 SQIVND (reference sequence). CDR3 in amino acids: CASSGKGAGELFF. DNA for the CDR3: TGTGCCAGTAGCGGGAAAGGGGCCGGGGAGCTGTTTTTT.

The J gene is TRBJ2-4, the V gene TRBV15; D might be TRBD1 or TRBD2, each matching 5 bases. This CDR3 contains 16 residues. Trimming removed 0 bases from V and 6 bases from J, with 15 bases in between. CDR1 is LNHNV, CDR2 YYDKDF, per germline (reference sequence). The CDR3 is CATSREGTRIGNIQYF. CDR3 in DNA: TGTGCCACCAGCAGAGAAGGGACCCGGATCGGAAACATTCAGTACTTC.

This sequence joins TRBV6-6 and TRBJ1-2; no clear D. Germline V gives CDR1 MNHNY, CDR2 SVGAGI (reference sequence). V was pared by 1 base and J by 5 bases, with 5 bases between. This CDR3 has 12 amino acids. The CDR3: CASSYLGYGYTF. For the CDR3, the DNA is TGTGCCAGCAGTTACTTGGGGTATGGCTACACCTTC.

The chain recombines TRBV27 with TRBJ2-7, with 12 bases matching TRBD2. Losses at the gene ends were 6 bases for V and 3 bases for J; bases not matched to a gene: 6. CDR1 is MNHEY and CDR2 is SMNVEV in the germline V gene (reference sequence). The CDR3 is 15 residues long. CDR3 loop: CASSHRTSGIYEQYF. The CDR3 DNA reads TGTGCCAGCAGCCACCGGACTAGCGGGATCTACGAGCAGTACTTC.

This chain uses TRBV19 with TRBJ1-1; 10 bases line up with TRBD1. This CDR3 has 15 residues. Looked up from germline, CDR1 is LNHDA and CDR2 is SQIVND (reference sequence). V lost 9 bases and J lost 4; bases outside the gene matches: 11. CDR3 in amino acids: CASTGQGEGSTEAFF. CDR3 nucleotides: TGTGCCAGCACCGGACAGGGGGAAGGAAGCACTGAAGCTTTCTTT.

As DNA, the CDR3 is TGTGCCAGCAGTTTAGGGACAGGGGATCGTCAGCCCCAGCATTTT. Protein product: CASSLGTGDRQPQHF. The chain employs TRBV28 and TRBJ1-5; 10 bases match TRBD1. The germline gives CDR1 MDHEN, CDR2 SYDVKM. The V segment lost 2 bases and the J segment 6 bases; nucleotides outside the gene matches: 4. This CDR3 contains 15 residues.

This clone was observed a handful of times. J is TRBJ2-7 and V is TRBV15; D remains unclear. Trimming removed 6 bases from V and 3 bases from J, with 12 bases in between. CDR3 length: 13 amino acids. Per germline, CDR1 LNHNV and CDR2 YYDKDF (reference sequence). The chain's CDR3 is CATRLSPYYEQYF. CDR3 DNA sequence: TGTGCCACCAGACTATCGCCTTACTACGAGCAGTACTTC. Based on the CDR3 plus reference TRBV15 and TRBJ2-7, the full variable domain is DAMVIQNPRYQVTQFGKPVTLSCSQTLNHNVMYWYQQKSSQAPKLLFHYYDKDFNNEADTPDNFQSRRPNTSFCFLDIRSPGLGDTAMYLCATRLSPYYEQYFGPGTRLTVT.

The sample holds one count of this clone. V gene TRBV18 combines with J gene TRBJ2-5; D is unresolved. Germline CDR1 reads KGHSH; CDR2 reads LQKENI. V lost 2 bases and J lost 5, with 15 bases in between. CDR3 length equals 15 residues. CDR3 sequence (DNA): TGTGCCAGCTCACCAGTTTCAGGTACTAAGGAGACCCAGTACTTC. Amino acids: CASSPVSGTKETQYF.

The J gene is TRBJ2-7, the V gene TRBV7-9; 7 positions agree with TRBD2. Per the germline V gene, CDR1 is SEHNR and CDR2 is FQNEAQ (reference sequence). The CDR3 is 15 residues long. V gave up 4 bases and J gave up 11 bases; unmatched junction bases: 17. CDR3 nucleotide sequence: TGTGCCAGCAGCTCGTCCGCTAGCGGCTCAGGACGAAAGTACTTC. Translating it yields CASSSSASGSGRKYF.

The chain joins TRBV7-8 to TRBJ2-6, with TRBD2 identical over 8 bases. The CDR3 is 15 amino acids. V was clipped by 10 bases and J by 2 bases; unmatched bases: 7. Germline CDR1 reads SGHVS; CDR2 reads FQNEAQ. The CDR3 is CATRPGGAGANVLTF. The CDR3 DNA is TGTGCCACCAGACCCGGGGGGGCTGGGGCCAACGTCCTGACTTTC.

The chain combines TRBV18 with TRBJ2-3; 9 nucleotides match TRBD2. CDR3 size: 16 residues. CDR1 KGHSH and CDR2 LQKENI come from the germline V gene. J lost 0 bases, V lost 6 bases, and 7 bases had no gene match. The CDR3 DNA reads TGTGCCAGCTCCCACCGGCTAGCGGGAAGCACAGATACGCAGTATTTT. Translated: CASSHRLAGSTDTQYF.

The chain combines TRBV15 with TRBJ2-5; TRBD2 matches at 10 bases. The V segment lost 1 base and the J segment 1 base; nucleotides outside the gene matches: 3. This CDR3 has 16 residues. Germline V gives CDR1 LNHNV, CDR2 YYDKDF (reference sequence). CDR3 region: CATSRGLAGAQETQYF. CDR3 DNA: TGTGCCACCAGCAGAGGTCTAGCGGGAGCCCAAGAGACCCAGTACTTC. Together with reference TRBV15 and TRBJ2-5, the CDR3 gives the full variable domain: DAMVIQNPRYQVTQFGKPVTLSCSQTLNHNVMYWYQQKSSQAPKLLFHYYDKDFNNEADTPDNFQSRRPNTSFCFLDIRSPGLGDTAMYLCATSRGLAGAQETQYFGPGTRLLVL.

The genes are TRBV15 and TRBJ2-5, with D maybe TRBD1 (5 bases). This CDR3 contains 14 residues. Germline values: CDR1 LNHNV, CDR2 YYDKDF (reference sequence). Trimming left V 6 bases short and J 3 bases short, with 14 bases between. The CDR3 protein is CATRGAGWEETQYF. The CDR3 DNA is TGTGCCACCAGAGGGGCAGGGTGGGAAGAGACCCAGTACTTC.

The gene calls are TRBV15 and TRBJ2-5; D might be TRBD1 or TRBD2, each matching 6 bases. CDR3 length: 14 residues. The V gene's germline CDR1 is LNHNV and CDR2 YYDKDF (reference sequence). V was pared by 0 bases and J by 5 bases, with 10 bases between. The DNA for the CDR3 is TGTGCCACCAGCAGAGACCAGGGGAGGGAGACCCAGTACTTC. Protein product: CATSRDQGRETQYF.

This chain joins TRBV30 and TRBJ1-2; 10 bases agree with TRBD1. The CDR3 covers 17 residues. Germline V CDR1 and CDR2: GTSNPN, SVGIG (reference sequence). The junction had 16 bases not matched to a gene; V was cut back by 2 bases and J by 7 bases. CDR3 loop: CAWSQRDRGLVTGGYTF. For the CDR3, the DNA is TGTGCCTGGAGTCAACGGGACAGGGGATTGGTAACTGGTGGCTACACCTTC.

This clone has just one count. The V gene is TRBV6-5, the J gene TRBJ2-1; D perhaps matches TRBD2 (6 bases). V lost 5 bases, J lost 10 bases, and 18 bases lay in between. This CDR3 region has 14 residues. Germline CDR1 is MNHEY and CDR2 is SVGAGI. The CDR3 reads CASSTWDSRREQFF. The CDR3 coding sequence is TGTGCCAGCAGTACTTGGGACTCCCGGAGGGAGCAGTTCTTC.

V and J are TRBV5-1 and TRBJ2-7; perhaps TRBD2 as D (5 bases). This CDR3 spans 16 amino acids. Germline CDR1 SGHRS, CDR2 YFSETQ. The ends were cut back, 5 bases at V and 1 base at J, with 19 bases in the middle. The CDR3 DNA reads TGCGCCAGCAGACCCCGGACTGTGGAAAGATCCTACGAGCAGTACTTC. Protein product: CASRPRTVERSYEQYF.

This clone came up once. The chain links TRBV6-6 to TRBJ2-7; TRBD2 is a possible D gene (7 bases). The CDR3 runs 13 residues. The germline V and J ends were trimmed by 5 bases and 7 bases, with 15 bases remaining between them. The V gene's germline CDR1 is MNHNY and CDR2 SVGAGI (reference sequence). The CDR3 DNA sequence: TGTGCCAGCAGTAGGGGGAGGGGGTTTGAGCAGTACTTC. Protein sequence: CASSRGRGFEQYF.

V and J are TRBV2 and TRBJ2-1, with TRBD1 as a possible D gene (6 bases). The germline CDR1 and CDR2 sequences are SNHLY and FYNNEI. V shed 3 bases and J shed 5 bases, with 11 bases lying between them. This CDR3 spans 14 amino acids. The CDR3 is CASSDRQVNNEQFF. The DNA of the CDR3 is TGTGCCAGCAGTGACCGACAGGTGAACAATGAGCAGTTCTTC.

The V gene is TRBV11-3, the J gene TRBJ2-2; D remains unclear. V shed 0 bases and J shed 3 bases, with 8 bases lying between them. Germline loops: CDR1 SGHNT, CDR2 YENEEA. CDR3 size: 15 residues. Written as DNA, the CDR3 is TGTGCCAGCAGCTTAGATTTTGGGTACACCGGGGAGCTGTTTTTT. Amino acids: CASSLDFGYTGELFF.

The V and J genes are TRBV9 and TRBJ1-5; D ambiguous. Germline V lookup: CDR1 SGDLS, CDR2 YYNGEE. The V and J ends lost 4 bases and 2 bases respectively, with 7 bases between them. The CDR3 runs 13 residues. The CDR3, as DNA: TGTGCCAGCAGCCGAATCGGCAATCAGCCCCAGCATTTT. Amino acid sequence: CASSRIGNQPQHF.

The chain links TRBV9 to TRBJ2-1, with a weak D call TRBD2 (6 bases). The CDR3 contains 13 residues. Germline V CDR1 and CDR2: SGDLS, YYNGEE. V was cut by 4 bases and J by 6 bases, with 11 bases left in between. Written as DNA, the CDR3 is TGTGCCAGCAGCCACGCGGGGAGCAATGAGCAGTTCTTC. It codes for CASSHAGSNEQFF. The whole variable domain, remainder taken from reference TRBV9 and TRBJ2-1, is DSGVTQTPKHLITATGQRVTLRCSPRSGDLSVYWYQQSLDQGLQFLIQYYNGEERAKGNILERFSAQQFPDLHSELNLSSLELGDSALYFCASSHAGSNEQFFGPGTRLTVL.

The count of this clone is one. V is TRBV5-6 and J is TRBJ1-1, with a possible D match to TRBD1 (6 bases). CDR1 and CDR2 (germline): SGHDT, YYEEEE. The CDR3 runs 14 residues. The germline V and J ends were trimmed by 4 bases and 6 bases, with 16 bases remaining between them. The CDR3 spells CASSLNRVSAEAFF. CDR3 in DNA: TGTGCCAGCAGCCTGAACAGGGTCTCGGCTGAAGCTTTCTTT.